One T cell receptor (beta chain) is described in this entry. No antigen is known for it. Combining a sample-barcoded 5' primer with a J-beta primer mix, a second PCR ran for roughly 7 to 11 cycles. Each CDR3 protein gets one entry after TCRdb re-called the 5' RACE reads with MiXCR. The repertoire holds 500,000 to 550,000 distinct CDR3 sequences, with 24% as singletons. The CDR3 is 16 amino acids. CDR1 is LGHDT and CDR2 is YNNKEL in the germline V gene (reference sequence). V was trimmed by 4 bases and J by 2 bases, leaving 12 bases between them. This record comes from a study of blood T cells in healthy people across ages. General study results and limits: Strong correlation was found linking TCR beta diversity to naive T cell percentage.

These data also formed part of another study, on T cells of mothers and their children.

The chain employs TRBV3-1 and TRBJ2-6; no reliable D call. Sequencing used blood. The clonotype was recovered from a boy aged 5-17 years in good health. In nucleotides, the CDR3 is TGTGCCAGCAGCCCACCCGGTGGGGCTGGGGCCAACGTCCTGACTTTC. This encodes CASSPPGGAGANVLTF.